This T cell receptor beta chain was sequenced in a study of a mutant IDH1 vaccine in newly diagnosed glioma. Across the whole study: The earlier regimen, radiotherapy, temozolomide, or both, was most often both.

Germline CDR1 and CDR2: SGHVS and FQNEAQ. Deletions cut 1 base from V and 2 bases from J, with 18 bases between. The CDR3 runs 18 residues. Overall study findings and caveats: Pseudoprogression seemingly bore no relation to changes in top peripheral T cell clonotypes. Overall, 85% to 95% of patients had vaccine-induced immune responses.

A single count supports this clone. The antigen is unknown. Time point specified: baseline, week 1 (first vaccination visit). Treatment in this sample: pre-vaccination baseline after standard-of-care therapy. Libraries were prepared by immunoSEQ multiplex PCR; TCRdb keeps only in-frame clonotypes and omits some of them. The sample carries approximately 54,000 clones, 70% to 90% recorded once. This chain uses TRBV7-8 with TRBJ1-5, with no clear D. The receptor was isolated from a man younger than 35 with glioma. Sequencing was performed on PBMCs, taken from a glioma patient treated with radiotherapy, temozolomide or both. The CDR3 reads CASSLDVLTLGRNQPQHF. In DNA form, the CDR3 reads TGTGCCAGCAGCTTAGATGTTCTAACCCTGGGTCGCAATCAGCCCCAGCATTTT. The variable domain in full, with the rest retrieved from reference TRBV7-8 and TRBJ1-5, is GAGVSQSPRYKVAKRGQDVALRCDPISGHVSLFWYQQALGQGPEFLTYFQNEAQLDKSGLPSDRFFAERPEGSVSTLKIQRTQQEDSAVYLCASSLDVLTLGRNQPQHFGDGTRLSIL.